Below are 20 T cell receptor beta chains sequenced from a single sample in a study of shared clonotypes between healthy human individuals. CD8 cells regarded as naive lacked CD45RO, were positively chosen for CCR7, and omitted terminally differentiated effector memory CD45RA+ cells. The data were produced by immunoSEQ multiplex PCR, yet TCRdb's version contains in-frame clones alone and is incomplete. The sample lists over 2,000,000 clones, approximately 92% occurring once. The sequencing input was naive CD8+ T cells from PBMCs. These receptors came from a man aged 18 to 29 in good health. Some clones in this sample may be carry-over from other donors' samples.

The chain combines TRBV29-1 with TRBJ2-1; 7 bases align to TRBD1. Germline trimming cut 6 bases from V and 2 bases from J; bases unmatched to any gene: 10. The germline gives CDR1 SQVTM, CDR2 ANQGSEA. The CDR3 contains 15 residues. CDR3 nucleotides: TGCAGCGTCTCGGGGCAGGGGGTCGCCTACAATGAGCAGTTCTTC. Translating it yields CSVSGQGVAYNEQFF.

The genes are TRBV29-1 and TRBJ2-1; weak D call: TRBD2 (5 bases). The CDR3 is 13 residues long. In germline, CDR1 is SQVTM, CDR2 ANQGSEA. V lost 8 bases and J lost 1, with 12 bases in between. This chain's CDR3 is CSLEGRSYNEQFF. The DNA of the CDR3 is TGCAGCTTAGAGGGAAGGTCCTACAATGAGCAGTTCTTC.

This rearrangement joins TRBV13 to TRBJ2-1, with D perhaps matching TRBD2 (6 bases). V lost 2 bases to trimming and J lost 5 bases, with 7 bases between them. CDR3 length: 13 residues. Germline V gene sequence: CDR1 PRHDT, CDR2 FYEKMQ (reference sequence). The CDR3 reads CASSLRGNNEQFF. The CDR3 DNA is TGTGCCAGCAGCTTACGGGGGAACAATGAGCAGTTCTTC. The whole variable domain, remainder taken from reference TRBV13 and TRBJ2-1, is AAGVIQSPRHLIKEKRETATLKCYPIPRHDTVYWYQQGPGQDPQFLISFYEKMQSDKGSIPDRFSAQQFSDYHSELNMSSLELGDSALYFCASSLRGNNEQFFGPGTRLTVL.

The chain is built from TRBV9 and TRBJ2-7; D possibly corresponds to TRBD1 (5 bases). Per germline, CDR1 SGDLS and CDR2 YYNGEE. Trimming left V 5 bases short and J 5 bases short, with 14 bases between. The CDR3 runs 13 residues. The CDR3 sequence: CASSEDTPNEQYF. CDR3 in DNA: TGTGCCAGCAGTGAGGACACCCCCAACGAGCAGTACTTC.

This rearrangement joins TRBV19 to TRBJ2-5; D is undetermined. V lost 7 bases and J 5 bases, leaving 17 bases between the germline ends. CDR1 is LNHDA and CDR2 is SQIVND in the germline V gene (reference sequence). CDR3 length: 14 residues. The CDR3 loop is CASTSSLSSETQYF. CDR3 DNA: TGTGCCAGTACCTCGTCCCTTTCGTCGGAGACCCAGTACTTC.

The V call is TRBV7-9, the J call TRBJ1-5; TRBD1 is a possible D gene (6 bases). The germline CDR1 and CDR2 sequences are SEHNR and FQNEAQ (reference sequence). V lost 1 base and J 2 bases, leaving 15 bases between the germline ends. The CDR3 is made up of 17 amino acids. The CDR3 sequence is CASSLDRAGVGNQPQHF. DNA for the CDR3: TGTGCCAGCAGCTTAGATCGGGCAGGGGTGGGCAATCAGCCCCAGCATTTT. Variable domain in full (rest from reference TRBV7-9 and TRBJ1-5): DTGVSQNPRHKITKRGQNVTFRCDPISEHNRLYWYRQTLGQGPEFLTYFQNEAQLEKSRLLSDRFSAERPKGSFSTLEIQRTEQGDSAMYLCASSLDRAGVGNQPQHFGDGTRLSIL.

The chain recombines TRBV9 with TRBJ1-4; tentative D call: TRBD1 (6 bases). The CDR3 sequence is 15 residues long. Between the trimmed V and J ends, which lost 4 bases and 4 bases, there was a span of 14 bases. Germline V gene data show CDR1 as SGDLS and CDR2 as YYNGEE. The CDR3 here is CASSKRAGVNEKLFF. The CDR3 DNA reads as TGTGCCAGCAGCAAAAGGGCAGGGGTTAATGAAAAACTGTTTTTT.

This clone showed up just once. The rearrangement links TRBV10-3 to TRBJ2-2; D uncertain. The ends were cut back, 3 bases at V and 7 bases at J, with 9 bases in the middle. The CDR3 has 13 residues. Germline assignment: CDR1 ENHRY and CDR2 SYGVKD. The CDR3 DNA reads as TGTGCCATCAGTGACCTAGACCGCGGGGAGCTGTTTTTT. Protein sequence: CAISDLDRGELFF.

This sequence joins TRBV4-3 and TRBJ1-3, with D possibly matching TRBD1 (5 bases). Germline loops: CDR1 LGHNA, CDR2 YSLEER. The V and J ends lost 4 bases and 0 bases respectively, with 28 bases between them. The CDR3 covers 21 residues. CDR3 DNA: TGCGCCAGCAGCCGGACACTGTCCACCGGGGGAAAACGAAGCTCTGGAAACACCATATATTTT. Translating gives CASSRTLSTGGKRSSGNTIYF.

Turning to this clone: The sample has other DNA sequences that encode this CDR3 too. The chain carries TRBV28 and TRBJ1-1; tentatively, D is TRBD1 (5 bases). Trimming shortened V by 1 base and J by 1 base, and 10 bases separated the two germline ends. This CDR3 region has 15 residues. From germline, CDR1 is MDHEN and CDR2 SYDVKM. The CDR3 is CASSLLGVGNTEAFF. The DNA for the CDR3 is TGTGCCAGCAGTTTATTGGGGGTGGGGAACACTGAAGCTTTCTTT. Full variable domain (outside the CDR3, taken from reference TRBV28 and TRBJ1-1): DVKVTQSSRYLVKRTGEKVFLECVQDMDHENMFWYRQDPGLGLRLIYFSYDVKMKEKGDIPEGYSVSREKKERFSLILESASTNQTSMYLCASSLLGVGNTEAFFGQGTRLTVV.

This chain uses TRBV6-6 with TRBJ1-4; no clear D gene. Germline-derived CDR1 and CDR2 are MNHNY and SVGAGI (reference sequence). This CDR3 contains 15 residues. The germline V and J ends were trimmed by 1 base and 0 bases, with 6 bases remaining between them. The CDR3 DNA is TGTGCCAGCAGTTACTTGACTCCAACTAATGAAAAACTGTTTTTT. Its translation: CASSYLTPTNEKLFF.

V and J are TRBV5-6 and TRBJ1-2; tentatively, D is TRBD1 (5 bases). CDR3 length: 14 amino acids. Germline values: CDR1 SGHDT, CDR2 YYEEEE. Trimming pared 4 bases from V and 3 bases from J, leaving 13 bases between. As DNA, the CDR3 is TGTGCCAGCAGCGATAAGAGGGGATACTATGGCTACACCTTC. It translates to CASSDKRGYYGYTF.

This chain uses TRBV19 with TRBJ2-7; TRBD2 matches 7 bases. There are 16 residues in the CDR3. The germline V gene has CDR1 LNHDA and CDR2 SQIVND (reference sequence). V was pared by 7 bases and J by 7 bases, with 19 bases of the junction left unmatched. As DNA, the CDR3 is TGTGCCAGTACCCAAAGAATCGGGGGAGGGCCTAGGGAGCAGTACTTC. As protein: CASTQRIGGGPREQYF. The entire variable domain, with the rest obtained from reference TRBV19 and TRBJ2-7, is as follows: DGGITQSPKYLFRKEGQNVTLSCEQNLNHDAMYWYRQDPGQGLRLIYYSQIVNDFQKGDIAEGYSVSREKKESFPLTVTSAQKNPTAFYLCASTQRIGGGPREQYFGPGTRLTVT.

This clone has only one observation. V is TRBV29-1 and J is TRBJ2-7; possible D gene TRBD1, 6 bases. The length of the CDR3 is 13 residues. Trimming removed 1 base from V and 3 bases from J, with 10 bases in between. The germline CDR1 and CDR2 sequences are SQVTM and ANQGSEA. The CDR3 spells CSVEGAGDYEQYF. The CDR3 nucleotides read TGCAGCGTTGAAGGTGCAGGGGACTACGAGCAGTACTTC.

This chain links TRBV7-9 with TRBJ1-2; D is perhaps TRBD1 (6 bases). The length of the CDR3 is 14 residues. V shed 0 bases and J shed 6 bases, with 11 bases lying between them. Germline V gene sequence: CDR1 SEHNR, CDR2 FQNEAQ (reference sequence). CDR3 nucleotides: TGTGCCAGCAGCTTAGCGCCAGGGGTGGATGGCTACACCTTC. Translating it yields CASSLAPGVDGYTF. Together with reference TRBV7-9 and TRBJ1-2, the CDR3 gives the full variable domain: DTGVSQNPRHKITKRGQNVTFRCDPISEHNRLYWYRQTLGQGPEFLTYFQNEAQLEKSRLLSDRFSAERPKGSFSTLEIQRTEQGDSAMYLCASSLAPGVDGYTFGSGTRLTVV.

V usage is TRBV28 and J usage is TRBJ2-7, with D perhaps given as TRBD1 or TRBD2 (5 bases each). The CDR3 spans 11 residues. Germline CDR1 is MDHEN and CDR2 is SYDVKM. This CDR3 is CATGQDYEQYF. In DNA form, the CDR3 reads TGTGCTACGGGGCAGGACTACGAGCAGTACTTC. The full variable domain, its missing parts supplied by reference TRBV28 and TRBJ2-7, is DVKVTQSSRYLVKRTGEKVFLECVQDMDHENMFWYRQDPGLGLRLIYFSYDVKMKEKGDIPEGYSVSREKKERFSLILESASTNQTSMYLCATGQDYEQYFGPGTRLTVT.

The chain combines TRBV25-1 with TRBJ2-1; TRBD2 might be the D (5 bases). The CDR3 totals 14 residues. In germline, CDR1 is MGHDK, CDR2 SYGVNS. Trimming took 1 base from V and 9 from J, leaving 13 bases between them. CDR3 in DNA: TGTGCCAGCAGTGAATCCCCGGGGATCGGTGAGCAGTTCTTC. It yields the protein CASSESPGIGEQFF.

V is TRBV4-1 and J is TRBJ2-3; D uncertain. CDR1 is MGHRA, CDR2 YSYEKL, per germline. V shed 3 bases and J shed 4 bases, with 17 bases lying between them. The CDR3 runs 16 residues. This chain's CDR3 is CASSQMLGKEADTQYF. CDR3 in DNA: TGCGCCAGCAGCCAGATGTTGGGTAAGGAAGCAGATACGCAGTATTTT.

The chain employs TRBV15 and TRBJ1-2; D is possibly TRBD1 (5 bases). CDR1 and CDR2 from the germline V gene are LNHNV and YYDKDF (reference sequence). The CDR3 contains 13 residues. The V gene lost 5 bases and the J gene lost 4 bases, with 11 bases spanning the gap. As DNA, the CDR3 is TGTGCCACCAGCCCCAGGGTGCGCTATGGCTACACCTTC. Protein sequence: CATSPRVRYGYTF.

This clone showed up just once. The chain carries TRBV4-3 and TRBJ1-4; weak D call: TRBD1 (5 bases). Trimming removed 3 bases at V and 7 bases at J, with 18 bases between. The length of the CDR3 is 16 residues. Looked up from germline, CDR1 is LGHNA and CDR2 is YSLEER. The CDR3 sequence is CASSQLHQGVPEKLFF. CDR3 sequence (DNA): TGCGCCAGCAGCCAGCTCCACCAGGGTGTCCCTGAAAAACTGTTTTTT.